This passage covers 28 T cell receptor beta chains from one sample sequenced in a study of T cell responses to AZD1222 COVID-19 vaccine. Measured with immunoSEQ multiplex PCR; TCRdb has only the in-frame clones, and not every one. The sample records roughly 130,000 clones, around 84% being singletons. The specimen was peripheral blood, collected on day 0 of AZD1222 vaccination. The source of these receptors is an adult in good health.

The V gene is TRBV7-9, the J gene TRBJ2-5; the D is unclear. CDR3 length: 13 amino acids. Germline CDR1 is SEHNR and CDR2 is FQNEAQ (reference sequence). Trimming took off 2 bases at V and 5 bases at J, with 9 bases between the two ends. The CDR3 is CASSLIQTETQYF. The CDR3 DNA sequence: TGTGCCAGCAGCTTAATACAGACGGAGACCCAGTACTTC. Supplemented by reference TRBV7-9 and TRBJ2-5, the full variable domain reads DTGVSQNPRHKITKRGQNVTFRCDPISEHNRLYWYRQTLGQGPEFLTYFQNEAQLEKSRLLSDRFSAERPKGSFSTLEIQRTEQGDSAMYLCASSLIQTETQYFGPGTRLLVL.

The chain combines TRBV4-3 with TRBJ1-1; 7 bases match TRBD1. Unmatched junction bases numbered 14, after V lost 3 bases and J lost 7 bases. The length of the CDR3 is 16 residues. CDR1 is LGHNA, CDR2 YSLEER, per germline. CDR3 amino acids: CASSHEWRDSRLEAFF. CDR3 in DNA: TGCGCCAGCAGCCATGAATGGCGGGACAGTCGCCTTGAAGCTTTCTTT.

The chain couples TRBV27 to TRBJ1-2; D is undetermined. Germline lookup yields CDR1 MNHEY and CDR2 SMNVEV (reference sequence). The CDR3 is 13 residues long. With 3 bases removed from V and 5 bases from J, the gap between germline ends came to 10 bases. DNA for the CDR3: TGTGCCAGCAGTTTCGGTGCCCGGTATGGCTACACCTTC. Its translation is CASSFGARYGYTF.

The J gene is TRBJ2-7, the V gene TRBV3-1 (or the pseudogene TRBV3-2), with 7 nucleotides matching TRBD1. Losses at the gene ends were 2 bases for V and 0 bases for J; bases not matched to a gene: 10. This CDR3 has 17 residues. CDR1 LGHDT and CDR2 YNNKEL come from the germline V gene (reference sequence). The CDR3 region is CASSQSKTGTFSYEQYF. The CDR3 DNA follows: TGTGCCAGCAGCCAATCTAAGACAGGGACCTTCTCCTACGAGCAGTACTTC.

The chain couples TRBV3-1 (or the pseudogene TRBV3-2) to TRBJ1-2; TRBD1 is a possible D gene (6 bases). Germline CDR1 reads LGHDT; CDR2 reads YNNKEL (reference sequence). The CDR3 has 14 residues. V was clipped by 1 base and J by 4 bases, with 10 bases between them. CDR3 in amino acids: CASSQGGGVYGYTF. As DNA, the CDR3 is TGTGCCAGCAGCCAAGGAGGGGGGGTCTATGGCTACACCTTC.

The chain has TRBV12-3 or TRBV12-4 and TRBJ1-2; D remains ambiguous. V was clipped by 6 bases and J by 4 bases, with 12 bases between them. The CDR3 covers 13 residues. CDR3 sequence: CASRTALGYGYTF. The CDR3 DNA is TGTGCCAGCAGGACGGCCCTTGGCTATGGCTACACCTTC.

The chain carries TRBV6-5 and TRBJ2-3; possible D gene TRBD2, 6 bases. V shed 6 bases and J shed 2 bases, with 12 bases lying between them. The CDR3 is 14 residues long. Germline CDR1 is MNHEY and CDR2 is SVGAGI. The CDR3 region has the DNA TGTGCCAGCAGGGGGGACTCTCACACAGATACGCAGTATTTT. Translation: CASRGDSHTDTQYF.

This chain links TRBV12-3 or TRBV12-4 with TRBJ1-1; D ambiguous. The germline V and J ends were trimmed by 3 bases and 0 bases, with 5 bases remaining between them. The CDR3 runs 13 residues. As DNA, the CDR3 is TGTGCCAGCAGTTTTGTGATGAACACTGAAGCTTTCTTT. Translated: CASSFVMNTEAFF.

The chain employs TRBV7-9 and TRBJ2-7, with 7 bases matching TRBD1. V lost 5 bases to trimming and J lost 0 bases; unmatched junction nucleotides: 10. The CDR3 has 16 residues. Per germline, CDR1 SEHNR and CDR2 FQNEAQ (reference sequence). This CDR3 reads CASSPPTGPSSYEQYF. The CDR3 DNA follows: TGTGCCAGCAGCCCCCCGACAGGGCCTAGCTCCTACGAGCAGTACTTC. Based on the CDR3 plus reference TRBV7-9 and TRBJ2-7, the full variable domain is DTGVSQNPRHKITKRGQNVTFRCDPISEHNRLYWYRQTLGQGPEFLTYFQNEAQLEKSRLLSDRFSAERPKGSFSTLEIQRTEQGDSAMYLCASSPPTGPSSYEQYFGPGTRLTVT.

This clone is a singleton in its sample. This chain links TRBV7-9 with TRBJ1-1; D gene ambiguous. Germline V CDR1 and CDR2: SEHNR, FQNEAQ (reference sequence). The CDR3 sequence is 13 residues long. V lost 3 bases to trimming and J lost 6 bases, with 11 bases between them. The CDR3 nucleotides read TGTGCCAGCAGCTTTATACGAATTTCTGAAGCTTTCTTT. Its protein product is CASSFIRISEAFF. The full variable domain, completed using reference TRBV7-9 and TRBJ1-1, is DTGVSQNPRHKITKRGQNVTFRCDPISEHNRLYWYRQTLGQGPEFLTYFQNEAQLEKSRLLSDRFSAERPKGSFSTLEIQRTEQGDSAMYLCASSFIRISEAFFGQGTRLTVV.

The CDR3 spells CASRATGGRNEQFF. In DNA, the CDR3 is TGTGCCAGCAGAGCGACAGGGGGCAGAAATGAGCAGTTCTTC. The chain carries TRBV6-5 and TRBJ2-1, with 10 nucleotides matching TRBD1. Germline V gene sequence: CDR1 MNHEY, CDR2 SVGAGI. V lost 6 bases and J lost 7; bases outside the gene matches: 6. The CDR3 runs to 14 residues.

This chain connects TRBV6-5 to TRBJ1-5; D is uncertain. This CDR3 comprises 14 residues. The germline V gene has CDR1 MNHEY and CDR2 SVGAGI. V was shortened by 8 bases and J by 0 bases, with 11 bases between the two germline ends. The CDR3, as DNA: TGTGCCAGCTCGACGGTATTTAGCAATCAGCCCCAGCATTTT. As protein: CASSTVFSNQPQHF.

The rearrangement links TRBV7-2 to TRBJ1-1; 7 bases match TRBD1. CDR1 and CDR2 (germline): SGHTA, FQGNSA. V dropped 4 bases and J dropped 2; count of bases not matched to a gene: 4. The CDR3 length is 14 residues. In nucleotides, the CDR3 is TGTGCCAGCAGCTCGGGACAGACCAACACTGAAGCTTTCTTT. As protein: CASSSGQTNTEAFF.

As DNA, the CDR3 is TGTGCCAGCAGCGTAAGTGGCCAGGACAATGAAAAACTGTTTTTT. Encoded protein: CASSVSGQDNEKLFF. V and J are TRBV9 and TRBJ1-4, with no clear D. The CDR3 loop spans 15 amino acids. Germline V CDR1 and CDR2: SGDLS, YYNGEE. V shed 1 base and J shed 5 bases, with 12 bases lying between them.

The chain has TRBV4-1 and TRBJ1-2, with unresolved D. Trimming pared 1 base from V and 4 bases from J, leaving 16 bases between. Germline loops: CDR1 MGHRA, CDR2 YSYEKL. The CDR3 is made up of 16 amino acids. CDR3 residues: CASSQGHITSGYGYTF. DNA of the CDR3: TGCGCCAGCAGCCAAGGACATATCACCTCGGGCTATGGCTACACCTTC.

V usage is TRBV28 and J usage is TRBJ2-7; D possibly corresponds to TRBD2 (6 bases). The V end lost 7 bases, the J end lost 1 base, and 11 bases lay between the germline ends. This CDR3 contains 13 residues. Germline V lookup: CDR1 MDHEN, CDR2 SYDVKM. The CDR3 region is CASKRAASYEQYF. As DNA, the CDR3 is TGTGCCAGCAAGCGGGCTGCTTCCTACGAGCAGTACTTC.

This clone is a singleton in its sample. The chain combines TRBV7-2 with TRBJ1-3; weak D call: TRBD1 (5 bases). Trimming stripped 2 bases from V and 3 bases from J, with 5 bases between. Looked up from germline, CDR1 is SGHTA and CDR2 is FQGNSA. This CDR3 comprises 13 residues. CDR3 in amino acids: CASSLQGGNTIYF. The CDR3 DNA is TGTGCCAGCAGCTTACAGGGTGGAAACACCATATATTTT.

The V gene is TRBV27, the J gene TRBJ2-7; 11 nucleotides line up with TRBD2. Losses at the gene ends were 5 bases for V and 4 bases for J; bases not matched to a gene: 4. Germline-derived CDR1 and CDR2 are MNHEY and SMNVEV (reference sequence). The CDR3 extends over 14 amino acids. The CDR3 DNA sequence: TGTGCCAGCAGTCCAATAGCGGGAGGGTACGAGCAGTACTTC. Translating it yields CASSPIAGGYEQYF.

The gene calls are TRBV14 and TRBJ2-5; 15 bases fit TRBD2. The CDR3 has 16 amino acids. The junction had 5 bases not matched to a gene; V was cut back by 4 bases and J by 5 bases. Germline V gene data show CDR1 as SGHDN and CDR2 as FVKESK. CDR3 sequence (DNA): TGTGCCAGCAGCCGGACTAGCGGGAGGGCCCTGGAGACCCAGTACTTC. Protein: CASSRTSGRALETQYF.

The genes are TRBV5-1 and TRBJ1-3; 11 nucleotides align to TRBD1. V was clipped by 0 bases and J by 7 bases; unmatched bases: 0. Germline V gene sequence: CDR1 SGHRS, CDR2 YFSETQ. The CDR3 sequence is 14 residues long. CDR3 in amino acids: CASSLGDRGNTIYF. The CDR3 DNA reads as TGCGCCAGCAGCTTGGGGGACAGGGGGAACACCATATATTTT.

This clone was recorded only once. Here the CDR3 DNA reads TGTGCCAGCAGCTTCCGAACCTCCGGACTAGTTCACTACGAGCAGTACTTC. This codes for CASSFRTSGLVHYEQYF. The chain employs TRBV3-1 (or the pseudogene TRBV3-2) and TRBJ2-7; 7 positions agree with TRBD2. CDR3 length equals 17 residues. Germline V gene lookup returns CDR1 LGHDT and CDR2 YNNKEL (reference sequence). V was clipped by 5 bases and J by 3 bases; unmatched bases: 16.

The CDR3 DNA sequence: TGTGCCAGCAGCTTAAGACAGGGGCCATCCTACGAGCAGTACTTC. This translates into CASSLRQGPSYEQYF. This chain connects TRBV28 to TRBJ2-7, with 8 bases identical to TRBD1. V was pared by 6 bases and J by 1 base, with 8 bases of the junction left unmatched. The CDR3 is 15 amino acids. CDR1 is MDHEN and CDR2 is SYDVKM in the germline V gene.

The gene calls are TRBV5-5 and TRBJ1-4; D ambiguous. The CDR3 contains 17 residues. CDR1 and CDR2 (germline): SGHKS, YYEKEE (reference sequence). Trimming left V 0 bases short and J 0 bases short, with 12 bases between. The CDR3 DNA sequence: TGTGCCAGCAGCTTGGGATACAGCTCAGCAACTAATGAAAAACTGTTTTTT. Translation gives CASSLGYSSATNEKLFF.

The chain couples TRBV24-1 to TRBJ1-1; no reliable D call. Per the germline V gene, CDR1 is KGHDR and CDR2 is SFDVKD. V was trimmed by 7 bases and J by 0 bases, leaving 8 bases between them. The length of the CDR3 is 13 residues. DNA for the CDR3: TGTGCCACCAGGTTGGAGATGAACACTGAAGCTTTCTTT. It translates to CATRLEMNTEAFF.

The chain carries TRBV6-2 or TRBV6-3 and TRBJ1-6, with TRBD1 matching over 8 bases. The CDR3 spans 14 residues. The V gene's germline CDR1 is MNHEY and CDR2 SVGEGT. The J segment lost 10 bases and the V segment lost 5 bases, leaving 7 bases of the junction unmatched. The CDR3 DNA sequence: TGTGCCAGCAGTCCGGACAGGGACCCGTCACCCCTCCACTTT. Protein product: CASSPDRDPSPLHF.

The chain couples TRBV2 to TRBJ2-1; D is ambiguous. The CDR3 consists of 12 residues. V was trimmed by 1 base and J by 6 bases, leaving 4 bases between them. In germline, CDR1 is SNHLY, CDR2 FYNNEI. Written as DNA, the CDR3 is TGTGCCAGCAGTGAAGATGGCAATGAGCAGTTCTTC. It encodes CASSEDGNEQFF.

The V and J genes are TRBV7-9 and TRBJ2-7; 7 nucleotides align to TRBD2. The CDR3 length is 13 residues. V gave up 5 bases and J gave up 2 bases; unmatched junction bases: 3. Per the germline V gene, CDR1 is SEHNR and CDR2 is FQNEAQ (reference sequence). In DNA form, the CDR3 reads TGTGCCAGCAGCCCTCGGGAGGCCTACGAGCAGTACTTC. It is translated as CASSPREAYEQYF.

This clone was recorded a few times. The chain joins TRBV29-1 to TRBJ2-1; D is uncertain. Per germline, CDR1 SQVTM and CDR2 ANQGSEA. Deletions cut 4 bases from V and 7 bases from J, with 11 bases between. The CDR3 loop spans 12 amino acids. The CDR3 loop reads CSVVAGVNEQFF. Written as DNA, the CDR3 is TGCAGCGTTGTGGCAGGTGTGAATGAGCAGTTCTTC.